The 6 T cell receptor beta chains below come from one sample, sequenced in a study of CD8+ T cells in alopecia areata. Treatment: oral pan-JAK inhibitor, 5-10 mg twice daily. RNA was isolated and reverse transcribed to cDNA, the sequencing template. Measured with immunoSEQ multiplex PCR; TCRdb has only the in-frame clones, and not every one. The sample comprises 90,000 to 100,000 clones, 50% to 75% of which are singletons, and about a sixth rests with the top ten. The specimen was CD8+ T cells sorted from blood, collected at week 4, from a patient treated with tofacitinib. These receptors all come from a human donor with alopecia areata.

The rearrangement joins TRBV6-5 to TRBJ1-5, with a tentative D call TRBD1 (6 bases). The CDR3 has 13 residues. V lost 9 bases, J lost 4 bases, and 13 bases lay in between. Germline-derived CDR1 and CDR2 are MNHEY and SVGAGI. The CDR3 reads CASGERGNQPQHF. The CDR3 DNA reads TGTGCCAGTGGGGAGAGGGGGAATCAGCCCCAGCATTTT.

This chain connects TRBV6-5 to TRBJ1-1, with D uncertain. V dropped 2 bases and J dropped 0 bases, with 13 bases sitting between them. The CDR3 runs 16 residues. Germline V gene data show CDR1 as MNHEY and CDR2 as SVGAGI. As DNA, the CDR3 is TGTGCCAGCAGTTACCCAAAATCCAACATGAACACTGAAGCTTTCTTT. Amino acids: CASSYPKSNMNTEAFF.

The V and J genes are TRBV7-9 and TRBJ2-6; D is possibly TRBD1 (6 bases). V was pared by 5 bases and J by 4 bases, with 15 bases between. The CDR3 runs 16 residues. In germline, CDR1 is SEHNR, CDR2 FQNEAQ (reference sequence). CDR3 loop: CASSPLTGPGANVLTF. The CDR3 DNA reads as TGTGCCAGCAGCCCACTGACAGGTCCCGGGGCCAACGTCCTGACTTTC. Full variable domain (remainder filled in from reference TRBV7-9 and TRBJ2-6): DTGVSQNPRHKITKRGQNVTFRCDPISEHNRLYWYRQTLGQGPEFLTYFQNEAQLEKSRLLSDRFSAERPKGSFSTLEIQRTEQGDSAMYLCASSPLTGPGANVLTFGAGSRLTVL.

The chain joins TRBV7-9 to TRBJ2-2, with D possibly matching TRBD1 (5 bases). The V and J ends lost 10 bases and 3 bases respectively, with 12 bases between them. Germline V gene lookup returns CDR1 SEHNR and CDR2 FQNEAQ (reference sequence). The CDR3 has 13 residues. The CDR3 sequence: CATSSQDTGELFF. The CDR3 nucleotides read TGTGCCACCTCCTCACAGGACACCGGGGAGCTGTTTTTT.

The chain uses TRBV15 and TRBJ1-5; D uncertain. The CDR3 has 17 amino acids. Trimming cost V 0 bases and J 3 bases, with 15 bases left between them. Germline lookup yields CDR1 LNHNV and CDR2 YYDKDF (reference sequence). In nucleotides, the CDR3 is TGTGCCACCAGCAGAGATAGTCGGGGTAGCGCCAATCAGCCCCAGCATTTT. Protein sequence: CATSRDSRGSANQPQHF.

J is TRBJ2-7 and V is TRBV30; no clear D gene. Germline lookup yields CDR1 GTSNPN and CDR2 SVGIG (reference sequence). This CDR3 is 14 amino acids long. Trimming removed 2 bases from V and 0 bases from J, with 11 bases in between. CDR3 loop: CAWSLGRASYEQYF. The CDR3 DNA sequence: TGTGCCTGGAGTCTTGGACGGGCCTCCTACGAGCAGTACTTC.